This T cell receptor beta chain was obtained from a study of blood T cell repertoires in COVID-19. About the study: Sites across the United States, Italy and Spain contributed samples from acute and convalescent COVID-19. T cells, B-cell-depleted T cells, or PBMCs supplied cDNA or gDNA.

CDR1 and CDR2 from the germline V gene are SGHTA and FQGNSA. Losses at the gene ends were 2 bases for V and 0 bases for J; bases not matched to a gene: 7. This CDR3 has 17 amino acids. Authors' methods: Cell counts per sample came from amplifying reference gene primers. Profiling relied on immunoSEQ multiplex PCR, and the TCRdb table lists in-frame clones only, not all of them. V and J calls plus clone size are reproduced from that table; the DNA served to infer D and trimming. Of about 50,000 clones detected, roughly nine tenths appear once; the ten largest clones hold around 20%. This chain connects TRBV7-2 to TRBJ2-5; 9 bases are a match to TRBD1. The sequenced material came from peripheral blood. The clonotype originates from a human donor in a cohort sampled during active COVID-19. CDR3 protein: CASSLRSDRGYQETQYF. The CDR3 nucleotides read TGTGCCAGCAGCTTAAGATCAGACAGGGGGTACCAAGAGACCCAGTACTTC.